This T cell receptor (beta chain) is from a study of blood T cells in healthy people across ages. Study outcomes and limitations: Across samples, TCR beta diversity tracked strongly with naive T cell percentage.

This clonotype was found a few times. Antigen: not known. Germline assignment: CDR1 LNHDA and CDR2 SQIVND (reference sequence). CDR3 length: 16 residues. The ends lost 7 bases at V and 0 bases at J; junction bases unmatched: 6. The authors ran a second PCR of roughly 6 to 12 cycles using a sample-barcoded 5' primer and a J-beta primer mix. One entry per CDR3 protein results from TCRdb running MiXCR on the 5' RACE reads. The table has more than 800,000 distinct CDR3 sequences, around 30% seen once. The source is a woman older than 75 in good health. The V gene is TRBV19, the J gene TRBJ2-2; 9 bases line up with TRBD1. The sample taken for sequencing was blood. CDR3 sequence reads: CASTPGQGSNTGELFF. CDR3 nucleotide sequence: TGTGCCAGTACTCCGGGACAGGGTTCGAACACCGGGGAGCTGTTTTTT.